This entry lists 7 T cell receptor beta chains sequenced from one sample in a study of blood T cells in healthy people across ages. Alongside a J-beta primer mix, a sample-barcoded 5' primer served in a second PCR lasting about 7 to 12 cycles. TCRdb re-derived calls from the 5' RACE reads in MiXCR, one entry per CDR3 protein. Among over 1,500,000 distinct CDR3 sequences listed, roughly 52% were seen once. Sequencing was performed on blood. These receptors all stem from a woman aged 35 to 49 in good health.

This clonotype was observed a handful of times. The chain is built from TRBV7-8 and TRBJ2-7; D perhaps matches TRBD2 (6 bases). Germline assignment: CDR1 SGHVS and CDR2 FQNEAQ. The CDR3 contains 15 residues. Deletions cut 1 base from V and 0 bases from J, with 10 bases between. CDR3 in DNA: TGTGCCAGCAGCTTAGGTGCGGGGTACTCCTACGAGCAGTACTTC. Protein: CASSLGAGYSYEQYF.

V gene TRBV20-1 combines with J gene TRBJ2-7; the D is unclear. Per the germline V gene, CDR1 is DFQATT and CDR2 is SNEGSKA (reference sequence). CDR3 length: 17 amino acids. V lost 4 bases and J 1 base, leaving 23 bases between the germline ends. The CDR3 loop is CSATTTLGPLISYEQYF. CDR3 DNA: TGCAGTGCTACTACGACACTGGGCCCTTTAATTTCCTACGAGCAGTACTTC.

V gene TRBV28 combines with J gene TRBJ2-5; D may be TRBD2 (5 bases). The V end lost 4 bases, the J end lost 5 bases, and 20 bases lay between the germline ends. This CDR3 is 16 amino acids long. Germline CDR1 is MDHEN and CDR2 is SYDVKM. CDR3 in amino acids: CASSSKKGEYWETQYF. For the CDR3, the DNA is TGTGCCAGCAGTTCAAAAAAGGGAGAATATTGGGAGACCCAGTACTTC.

This chain links TRBV11-2 with TRBJ2-6; no clear D. Trimming left V 3 bases short and J 0 bases short, with 9 bases between. This CDR3 has 16 residues. Germline CDR1 SGHAT, CDR2 FQNNGV. The CDR3 here is CASSFKVFSGANVLTF. CDR3 DNA: TGTGCCAGCAGCTTTAAGGTTTTCTCTGGGGCCAACGTCCTGACTTTC.

The chain couples TRBV7-2 to TRBJ1-1; no reliable D call. CDR1 SGHTA and CDR2 FQGNSA come from the germline V gene. V shed 1 base and J shed 0 bases, with 12 bases lying between them. This CDR3 comprises 16 residues. The CDR3 sequence: CASSLVAVGMNTEAFF. DNA of the CDR3: TGTGCCAGCAGCTTAGTGGCGGTGGGTATGAACACTGAAGCTTTCTTT.

The CDR3, as DNA: TGTGCCATCAGGGGGGGGGCCGATTCCTACGAGCAGTACTTC. This translates into CAIRGGADSYEQYF. This chain uses TRBV10-3 with TRBJ2-7, with a weak D call TRBD2 (7 bases). CDR1 and CDR2 (germline): ENHRY, SYGVKD. The CDR3 extends over 14 amino acids. Trimming removed 6 bases at V and 1 base at J, with 13 bases between.

About this clonotype: An end of the junction does not agree with germline; a read error may underlie this. The genes are TRBV4-2 and TRBJ2-1; no firm D call. The CDR3 extends over 16 amino acids. Per the germline V gene, CDR1 is LGHNA and CDR2 is YNFKEQ. The CDR3 DNA follows: TGTGCCAGCAGCCAAGCCCCTCGGGCCAGTTACAATAAGCAGTTCTTC. Translation gives CASSQAPRASYNKQFF.